This entry lists 19 T cell receptor beta chains sequenced from one sample in a study of cytomegalovirus exposure and HLA in healthy donors. PCR amplification relied on 60 Vbeta primers (plus 13 Jbeta primers). Some clones are missing from TCRdb's copy, which holds only in-frame ones; the method was immunoSEQ multiplex PCR. The sample lists 310,000 or so clones; 70% to 90% were seen once. What was sequenced was PBMCs. Every receptor here comes from a woman under 30 in good health and CMV-seronegative.

This chain links TRBV13 with TRBJ1-3; 12 nucleotides line up with TRBD1. CDR1 is PRHDT, CDR2 FYEKMQ, per germline (reference sequence). The V gene end was trimmed by 2 bases and the J gene end by 3 bases; junction bases not matched to a gene: 8. The CDR3 spans 18 residues. The CDR3 nucleotides read TGTGCCAGCAGCTTAACTGGGACAGGGGGCGCCAATGGAAACACCATATATTTT. Translated, it gives CASSLTGTGGANGNTIYF.

This chain joins TRBV2 and TRBJ2-3, with D tentatively TRBD2 (5 bases). This CDR3 is 12 amino acids long. The V end was cut by 3 bases, the J end by 8 bases, with 9 bases between. Germline V CDR1 and CDR2: SNHLY, FYNNEI. The CDR3 DNA follows: TGTGCCAGCAGTGAGAACAGCGGTACGCAGTATTTT. It yields the protein CASSENSGTQYF.

DNA for the CDR3: TGTGCCAGCAGCCGTAACTATGGCTACACCTTC. Translation gives CASSRNYGYTF. J is TRBJ1-2 and V is TRBV9; D unresolved. Per the germline V gene, CDR1 is SGDLS and CDR2 is YYNGEE. The CDR3 contains 11 residues. Trimming took off 4 bases at V and 1 base at J, with 2 bases between the two ends. The entire variable domain, with the rest obtained from reference TRBV9 and TRBJ1-2, is as follows: DSGVTQTPKHLITATGQRVTLRCSPRSGDLSVYWYQQSLDQGLQFLIQYYNGEERAKGNILERFSAQQFPDLHSELNLSSLELGDSALYFCASSRNYGYTFGSGTRLTVV.

V gene TRBV5-4 combines with J gene TRBJ2-3; 11 bases fit TRBD2. Germline trimming cut 4 bases from V and 4 bases from J; bases unmatched to any gene: 5. This CDR3 is built from 15 residues. Germline V CDR1 and CDR2: SGHNT, YYREEE (reference sequence). The CDR3: CASSTTSGGPDTQYF. For the CDR3, the DNA is TGTGCCAGCAGCACAACTAGCGGGGGACCAGATACGCAGTATTTT.

This clone was seen just once. V and J are TRBV7-9 and TRBJ2-7; 9 bases line up with TRBD1. The CDR3 is made up of 15 amino acids. Looked up from germline, CDR1 is SEHNR and CDR2 is FQNEAQ (reference sequence). V was clipped by 5 bases and J by 2 bases; unmatched bases: 7. The CDR3 DNA follows: TGTGCCAGCAGCACCCCGGGACAGGGCCCCTACGAGCAGTACTTC. Protein sequence: CASSTPGQGPYEQYF.

This sequence joins TRBV19 and TRBJ2-3; D is unclear. Looked up from germline, CDR1 is LNHDA and CDR2 is SQIVND (reference sequence). This CDR3 contains 13 residues. V was cut by 7 bases and J by 2 bases, with 10 bases left in between. CDR3 DNA: TGTGCCAGTACCGCACAGATCACAGATACGCAGTATTTT. Its protein product is CASTAQITDTQYF.

The gene calls are TRBV14 and TRBJ1-2; 10 nucleotides align to TRBD1. Trimming at V came to 8 bases and at J to 7 bases, leaving 13 bases not matched to a gene. The length of the CDR3 is 15 residues. CDR1 and CDR2 from the germline V gene are SGHDN and FVKESK. CDR3 sequence (DNA): TGTGCCAGCGGTCTCATGACAGGGGGCAGGCTTGGCTACACCTTC. Its translation: CASGLMTGGRLGYTF.

V usage is TRBV9 and J usage is TRBJ1-4; the D gene is possibly TRBD1 (6 bases). Germline V gene data show CDR1 as SGDLS and CDR2 as YYNGEE. The CDR3 is made up of 16 amino acids. Trimming pared 3 bases from V and 8 bases from J, leaving 20 bases between. Here the CDR3 DNA reads TGTGCCAGCAGCGCCTTAGGGGGGGGCGTCGGAGAAAAACTGTTTTTT. Translated: CASSALGGGVGEKLFF.

The chain has TRBV11-3 and TRBJ2-1, with 15 bases lining up with TRBD2. Germline V gene sequence: CDR1 SGHNT, CDR2 YENEEA. CDR3 size: 17 residues. V was clipped by 6 bases and J by 1 base; unmatched bases: 4. CDR3 residues: CASSLGLAGGSYNEQFF. The CDR3 bases are TGTGCCAGCAGTCTCGGACTAGCGGGGGGGTCCTACAATGAGCAGTTCTTC.

The J gene is TRBJ2-1, the V gene TRBV6-1, with 9 bases lining up with TRBD2. V shed 3 bases, J shed 9 bases, and the junction held 9 bases outside the gene matches. This CDR3 is built from 15 residues. CDR1 and CDR2 from the germline V gene are MNHNS and SASEGT. The CDR3 is CASSDLAGALVEQFF. In nucleotides, the CDR3 is TGTGCCAGCAGTGACTTAGCGGGGGCCCTAGTTGAGCAGTTCTTC.

This clone was detected only once. The chain couples TRBV10-2 to TRBJ1-1; D unclear. Germline V lookup: CDR1 WSHSY, CDR2 SAAADI. This CDR3 contains 13 residues. V was pared by 0 bases and J by 7 bases, with 9 bases between. The DNA for the CDR3 is TGCGCCAGCAGTGAGTCGATATCAGTTGAAGCTTTCTTT. Translation: CASSESISVEAFF.

A word on this clone: Germline and junction disagree at one end, which may indicate a read error. This chain uses TRBV5-4 with TRBJ2-3; 7 bases align to TRBD1. Germline assignment: CDR1 SGHNT and CDR2 YYREEE (reference sequence). This CDR3 region has 12 residues. The DNA for the CDR3 is TGTGTCAGCAGCCCGGGACAGTATACGCAGTATTTT. Residues: CVSSPGQYTQYF. The full variable domain, in which reference TRBV5-4 and TRBJ2-3 provide the parts outside the CDR3, is ETGVTQSPTHLIKTRGQQVTLRCSSQSGHNTVSWYQQALGQGPQFIFQYYREEENGRGNFPPRFSGLQFPNYSSELNVNALELDDSALYLCVSSPGQYTQYFGPGTRLTVL.

V gene TRBV5-4 combines with J gene TRBJ1-1; 9 nucleotides agree with TRBD1. The CDR3 has 15 amino acids. Germline CDR1 reads SGHNT; CDR2 reads YYREEE (reference sequence). With V trimmed by 5 bases and J by 5 bases, 10 bases remained unmatched. The CDR3 DNA sequence: TGTGCCAGCAGGGAAACAGGGGGCGCACGGACTGAAGCTTTCTTT. Translated: CASRETGGARTEAFF.

V is TRBV27 and J is TRBJ1-1; D ambiguous. The germline V and J ends were trimmed by 1 base and 8 bases, with 17 bases remaining between them. Germline V gene sequence: CDR1 MNHEY, CDR2 SMNVEV (reference sequence). CDR3 length: 15 amino acids. As DNA, the CDR3 is TGTGCCAGCAGTTTATACTCCGGTGACTCCAACGAAGCTTTCTTT. Translated: CASSLYSGDSNEAFF.

The chain couples TRBV6-5 to TRBJ2-5; D might be TRBD1 (6 bases). The DNA end is more similar to TRBJ2-7, so the J call may be wrong. Germline values: CDR1 MNHEY, CDR2 SVGAGI. This CDR3 region has 14 residues. For the CDR3, the DNA is TGTGCCAGCAGCCCATACCTAACAGGGTACGAGCAGTACTTC. Encoded protein: CASSPYLTGYEQYF.

CDR3 in amino acids: CASSHLGSGGPNEQFF. CDR3 coding DNA: TGTGCCAGCAGCCACCTTGGTAGCGGGGGCCCCAATGAGCAGTTCTTC. V and J are TRBV7-8 and TRBJ2-1, with 9 positions matching TRBD2. V lost 5 bases to trimming and J lost 6 bases; unmatched junction nucleotides: 11. Per germline, CDR1 SGHVS and CDR2 FQNEAQ. The CDR3 consists of 16 residues.

J is TRBJ2-4 and V is TRBV27; 9 nucleotides agree with TRBD1. The CDR3 spans 16 residues. Germline CDR1 reads MNHEY; CDR2 reads SMNVEV (reference sequence). V lost 1 base, J lost 2 bases, and 3 bases stayed unmatched. The CDR3 DNA reads as TGTGCCAGCAGTTTATACAGGGGGCCCCCCAAAAACATTCAGTACTTC. Translating gives CASSLYRGPPKNIQYF.

The chain couples TRBV7-2 to TRBJ2-1, with 8 bases that match TRBD2. The CDR3 has 15 residues. The germline V gene encodes CDR1 SGHTA and CDR2 FQGNSA. The V gene end was trimmed by 5 bases and the J gene end by 2 bases; junction bases not matched to a gene: 5. The CDR3 loop is CASSAGLGPYNEQFF. DNA of the CDR3: TGTGCCAGCAGCGCGGGACTAGGCCCCTACAATGAGCAGTTCTTC.

The chain combines TRBV11-2 with TRBJ2-5; TRBD2 matches at 11 bases. This CDR3 is 16 amino acids long. The ends lost 0 bases at V and 8 bases at J; junction bases unmatched: 8. Germline lookup yields CDR1 SGHAT and CDR2 FQNNGV. In DNA, the CDR3 is TGTGCCAGCAGCTTAGATTCGCTAGCGGGGGGACGCACCCAGTACTTC. It specifies CASSLDSLAGGRTQYF.